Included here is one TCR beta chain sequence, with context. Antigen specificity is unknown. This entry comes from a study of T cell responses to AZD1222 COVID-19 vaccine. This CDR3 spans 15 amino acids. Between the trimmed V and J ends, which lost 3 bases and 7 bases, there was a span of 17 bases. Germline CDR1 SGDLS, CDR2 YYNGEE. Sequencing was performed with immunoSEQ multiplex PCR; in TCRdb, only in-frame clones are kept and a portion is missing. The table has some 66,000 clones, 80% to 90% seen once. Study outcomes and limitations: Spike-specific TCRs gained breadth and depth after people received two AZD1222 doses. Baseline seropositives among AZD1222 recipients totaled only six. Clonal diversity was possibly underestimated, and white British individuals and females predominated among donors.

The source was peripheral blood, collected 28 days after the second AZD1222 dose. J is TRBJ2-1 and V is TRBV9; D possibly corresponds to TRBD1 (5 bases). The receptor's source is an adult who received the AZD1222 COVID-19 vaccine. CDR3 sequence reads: CASSAGSSPLNEQFF. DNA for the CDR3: TGTGCCAGCAGCGCAGGGTCCTCACCTCTTAATGAGCAGTTCTTC.